Listed below are T cell receptor beta chains from one sample, sequenced in a study of blood T cell repertoires in COVID-19. Data came from immunoSEQ multiplex PCR; TCRdb stores just in-frame clones and leaves some out. The table has roughly 140,000 clones, 84% seen once; the top ten hold more than 2%. The sample taken for sequencing was peripheral blood. Receptors were obtained from a man between 65 and 85 years old with acute or convalescent COVID-19. CDR3s include the opening cysteine and the closing phenylalanine or tryptophan. Fields, in order: J gene, V gene, clone size, D gene, CDR3 length, CDR3 DNA, CDR3 protein. D genes are given only for firm matches. Clone size, where shown, is once, few, many, or a class for clones that have expanded.

TRBJ1-2	TRBV20-1	many	-	11	TGCAGTGTACCAGGGGTCTATGGCTACACCTTC	CSVPGVYGYTF
TRBJ2-2	TRBV5-1	-	TRBD1	17	TGCGCCAGCAGCTTGTATTGGACAGGGCGGAACACCGGGGAGCTGTTTTTT	CASSLYWTGRNTGELFF
TRBJ1-5	TRBV7-9	once	TRBD1	14	TGTGCCAGCAGCTCCGGGACAGACGATCAGCCCCAGCATTTT	CASSSGTDDQPQHF
TRBJ2-5	TRBV18	-	-	16	TGTGCCAGCTCACCACCGTCGCGGGGAGGCCAAGAGACCCAGTACTTC	CASSPPSRGGQETQYF
TRBJ1-5	TRBV2	-	-	13	TGTGCCAGCACCCCAGGGTCCCGTCAGCCCCAGCATTTT	CASTPGSRQPQHF
TRBJ2-4	TRBV28	-	TRBD2	16	TGTGCCAGCAGCCCGGGGGGGGCCGGGAGGGAAAACATTCAGTACTTC	CASSPGGAGRENIQYF
TRBJ1-6	TRBV6-5	few	-	15	TGTGCCAGCAGTTACTCGCAGGGTTCAGGGTCACCCCTCCACTTT	CASSYSQGSGSPLHF
TRBJ2-2	TRBV7-9	-	-	15	TGTGCCAGCAGCTTCGGCCGGCGGGGTTCCGGGGAGCTGTTTTTT	CASSFGRRGSGELFF
TRBJ2-5	TRBV10-3	-	TRBD1	17	TGTGCCATCAGTGGAGCCCCCGGGACAGGGGACCAAGAGACCCAGTACTTC	CAISGAPGTGDQETQYF
TRBJ1-2	TRBV5-5	-	TRBD1	16	TGTGCCAGCAGCTTAGGGGGCCTCGGCCGTAACTATGGCTACACCTTC	CASSLGGLGRNYGYTF
TRBJ1-1	TRBV5-5	once	-	14	TGTGCCAGCAGGCGGACGGAGGTGAACACTGAAGCTTTCTTT	CASRRTEVNTEAFF
TRBJ2-7	TRBV5-1	-	TRBD1	14	TGCGCCAGCAGCTTTGACAGGGGAAATTACGAGCAGTACTTC	CASSFDRGNYEQYF
TRBJ1-3	TRBV9	-	-	16	TGTGCCAGCAGCGTAGGGACATATAGCTCTGGAAACACCATATATTTT	CASSVGTYSSGNTIYF
TRBJ1-2	TRBV19	-	TRBD1	16	TGTGCCAGTAGTGCACTCTTACCAGGGACAGATGGAGGCTACACCTTC	CASSALLPGTDGGYTF
TRBJ2-1	TRBV29-1	-	TRBD2	16	TGCAGCGTTGAAGGAGCCGGACTAGACCGCCCCCATGAGCAGTTCTTC	CSVEGAGLDRPHEQFF
TRBJ1-2	TRBV30	-	TRBD1	14	TGTGCCCTAATGACCGGGACAGGGTACTATGGCTACACCTTC	CALMTGTGYYGYTF
TRBJ1-5	TRBV19	-	TRBD1	15	TGTGCCAGTAGCTCGACAGGGGGCTGGAGTCAGCCCCAGCATTTT	CASSSTGGWSQPQHF
TRBJ2-2	TRBV5-1	-	TRBD2	15	TGCGCCAGCAGCACCGGACTAGCGGGCACCGGGGAGCTGTTTTTT	CASSTGLAGTGELFF
TRBJ1-1	TRBV27	-	-	13	TGTGCCAGCAGAGGAACAGCGAACACTGAAGCTTTCTTT	CASRGTANTEAFF
TRBJ2-5	TRBV7-2	-	-	15	TGTGCCAGCAGCTTCGCAGGGGCCATCCAAGAGACCCAGTACTTC	CASSFAGAIQETQYF
TRBJ1-3	TRBV13	once	TRBD1	16	TGTGCCAGCAGTCCTGCGGGACAGGGGTTTGGAAACACCATATATTTT	CASSPAGQGFGNTIYF
TRBJ2-7	TRBV5-1	-	TRBD1	15	TGCGCCAGCTCTTCTCGACAGGGTCCCCAGTACGAGCAGTACTTC	CASSSRQGPQYEQYF
TRBJ2-7	TRBV28	-	TRBD1	15	TGTGCCAGCAGCCGCCCCGGGACAGGGTTGTACGAGCAGTACTTC	CASSRPGTGLYEQYF
TRBJ1-1	TRBV9	-	TRBD1	17	TGTGCCAGCAGCGTTAGGGCAGGGGGCGATACGAGGACTGAAGCTTTCTTT	CASSVRAGGDTRTEAFF
TRBJ1-6	TRBV5-1	-	-	14	TGCGCCAGCAGCAACAGGGAGTCAGATTCACCCCTCCACTTT	CASSNRESDSPLHF
TRBJ2-5	TRBV29-1	once	-	16	TGCAGCGTTGCAGAACGTCCGGGGTGGCGTGGGGAGACCCAGTACTTC	CSVAERPGWRGETQYF
TRBJ1-1	TRBV6-4	-	TRBD1	14	TGTGCCAGCAGGAGGGACAGGCAGAACACTGAAGCTTTCTTT	CASRRDRQNTEAFF
TRBJ1-2	TRBV7-3	once	-	13	TGTGCCAGCAGCTTAAGCAGGAACTATGGCTACACCTTC	CASSLSRNYGYTF
TRBJ2-2	TRBV3-1/TRBV3-2	-	TRBD1	14	TGTGCCAGCAGCTCCGGACAGGGGGGCGGGGAGCTGTTTTTT	CASSSGQGGGELFF
TRBJ2-1	TRBV7-9	-	TRBD2	15	TGTGCCAGCAGCTTTGCATCGGGAGGGCCCAATGAGCAGTTCTTC	CASSFASGGPNEQFF
TRBJ1-2	TRBV6-5	-	-	13	TGTGCCAGCAGCTACGGAGGGGTCTATGGCTACACCTTC	CASSYGGVYGYTF
TRBJ1-1	TRBV7-2	-	-	14	TGTGCCAGCCAGTTGGCTACCGGGGTCACTGAAGCTTTCTTT	CASQLATGVTEAFF
TRBJ1-3	TRBV5-1	-	TRBD1	15	TGCGCCAGCAGCTCTGAGGGGCGGCAGGGGGACACCATATATTTT	CASSSEGRQGDTIYF